This TCR beta chain was sequenced during a study of blood T cell repertoires in COVID-19. Study as a whole: In each case, the material was cDNA or gDNA derived from T cells, B-cell-depleted T cells, or PBMCs.

Participants' own reports of clinical history determined their cohort assignment. Participants in the exposed group had met a COVID-19 case in the 2 weeks before joining the study. The junction had 20 bases not matched to a gene; V was cut back by 4 bases and J by 11 bases. Germline V lookup: CDR1 KGHDR, CDR2 SFDVKD. This CDR3 region has 18 residues. The data were produced by immunoSEQ multiplex PCR, yet TCRdb's version contains in-frame clones alone and is incomplete. The table includes 150,000 or so clones, 87% detected once. The chain couples TRBV24-1 to TRBJ1-1, with 11 positions matching TRBD1. The sequencing sample was made of PBMCs or T cells enriched from blood (not recorded which). The sequence was obtained from a woman between 40 and 50 years old who had been exposed to COVID-19. CDR3 sequence reads: CATSDQGQGDVVGSLAFF. In DNA, the CDR3 is TGTGCCACCAGTGACCAGGGACAGGGGGATGTTGTTGGAAGTTTGGCTTTCTTT.